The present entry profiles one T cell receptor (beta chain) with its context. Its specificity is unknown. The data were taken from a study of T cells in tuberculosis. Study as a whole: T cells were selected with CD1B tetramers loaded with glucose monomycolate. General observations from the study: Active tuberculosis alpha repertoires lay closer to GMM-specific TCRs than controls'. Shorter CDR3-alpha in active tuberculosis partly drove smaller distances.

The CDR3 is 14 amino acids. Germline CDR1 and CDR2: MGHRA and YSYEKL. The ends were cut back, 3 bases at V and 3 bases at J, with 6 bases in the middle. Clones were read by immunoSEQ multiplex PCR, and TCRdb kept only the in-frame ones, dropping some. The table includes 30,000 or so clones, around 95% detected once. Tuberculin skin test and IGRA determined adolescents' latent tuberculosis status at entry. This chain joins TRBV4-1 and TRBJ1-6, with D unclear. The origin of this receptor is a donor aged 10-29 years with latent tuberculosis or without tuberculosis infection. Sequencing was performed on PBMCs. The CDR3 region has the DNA TGCGCCAGCAGCCATGAGGGCTATAATTCACCCCTCCACTTT. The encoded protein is CASSHEGYNSPLHF.